This T cell receptor (beta chain) was found in a study of blood T cell repertoires in COVID-19. Study as a whole: Some COVID-19 samples were acute and others convalescent; all came from the United States, Italy and Spain. PBMCs, B-cell-depleted T cells, or T cells were the source of the cDNA or gDNA that made up the material.

This clone was counted between two and nine times. Per the authors' pipeline: Quantification of nucleated cells was approximated via reference gene primer amplification. Sequencing was performed with immunoSEQ multiplex PCR; in TCRdb, only in-frame clones are kept and a portion is missing. For V, J and clone size, that table is used; D and trimming come from the DNA. The table lists about 260,000 clones, approximately 86% of them singletons. CDR1 and CDR2 from the germline V gene are LGHNA and YNFKEQ. This CDR3 is 16 amino acids long. Trimming cost V 0 bases and J 5 bases, with 15 bases left between them.

Sequencing used peripheral blood. This sequence originates from a woman aged 50 to 60 who had recovered from COVID-19. V gene TRBV4-2 combines with J gene TRBJ2-3, with TRBD1 as a possible D gene (5 bases). Written as DNA, the CDR3 is TGTGCCAGCAGCCAAGAGGCAACTCCCAGGGTAGATACGCAGTATTTT. As protein: CASSQEATPRVDTQYF.